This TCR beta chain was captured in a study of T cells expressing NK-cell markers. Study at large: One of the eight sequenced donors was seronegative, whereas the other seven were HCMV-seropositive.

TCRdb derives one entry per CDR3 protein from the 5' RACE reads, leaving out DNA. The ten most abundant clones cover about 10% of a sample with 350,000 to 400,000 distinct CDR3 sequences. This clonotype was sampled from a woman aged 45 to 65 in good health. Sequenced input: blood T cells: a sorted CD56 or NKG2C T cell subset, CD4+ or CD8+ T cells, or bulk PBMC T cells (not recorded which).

CDR3 loop: CASSPGGVLYNEQFF. J is TRBJ2-1 and V is TRBV7-2; TCRdb picks TRBD2, but there is no DNA to check that call. Germline lookup yields CDR1 SGHTA and CDR2 FQGNSA. The length of the CDR3 is 15 residues.